Reported below is one T cell receptor (beta chain). The antigen is not known. Memory CD4+ T cells were sorted as CD4+CD45RO+CD25- cells. Constant-region reverse primers amplified full-length variable regions, followed by semi-nested Nested Universal Primer A PCR. TCRdb itself ran the 5' RACE reads through MiXCR, one entry per CDR3 protein. The sample includes tens of thousands of distinct CDR3 sequences, roughly 30% of them seen just once. General study points: In terms of TCR gene usage, tumor memory CD4+ T cells clustered together with blood and lymph node memory CD4+ cells, as well as with lymph node naive CD4+ cells. Tumor Treg TCRs overlapped most with tumor naive CD4+ cells.

This CDR3 region has 12 residues. Germline loops: CDR1 SQVTM, CDR2 ANQGSEA. Trimming took off 6 bases at V and 0 bases at J, with 9 bases between the two ends. The material sequenced was tumor-infiltrating memory CD4+ T cells sorted from the breast tumor. The subset denotes: memory CD4+ T cells, CD4+CD45RO+CD25-. V is TRBV29-1 and J is TRBJ2-7, with a tentative D call TRBD2 (5 bases). The source of this sequence is a female donor with breast cancer. This CDR3 reads CSVGRDSYEQYF. CDR3 nucleotide sequence: TGCAGCGTAGGACGGGACTCCTACGAGCAGTACTTC.